A selection of T cell receptor beta chains follows, all from one sample in a study of identical twins. Using its own MiXCR run on the 5' RACE reads, TCRdb lists one record per CDR3 protein. This sample carries a few hundred thousand distinct CDR3 sequences, around 20% of them seen once, and the ten largest clones take 9.5% to 15%. Sample: naive T cells sorted from blood. These receptors all stem from a man between 45 and 60 years old in good health. Each CDR3 is given with its conserved first and last residue. Each record gives: V gene, D gene, J gene, CDR3 length, clone size, CDR3 DNA, CDR3 protein. D genes are given only for firm matches. The listing skips clone size in some rows; elsewhere it reads once, few, many or a size class.

TRBV20-1	.	TRBJ2-3	13	few	TGCAGTGCTACACCCTACGGGGGAGATACGCAGTATTTT	CSATPYGGDTQYF
TRBV10-3	.	TRBJ2-4	13	.	TGTGCCATCAGCAGCCAGCTCGGGGACATTCAGTACTTC	CAISSQLGDIQYF
TRBV10-3	.	TRBJ2-3	13	.	TGTGCCATCAGTGCGGGAGTCCCAGATACGCAGTATTTT	CAISAGVPDTQYF
TRBV7-9	TRBD1	TRBJ2-5	16	many	TGTGCCAGCATCCCCCTAAAGTGGACAGGGCAAGAGACCCAGTACTTC	CASIPLKWTGQETQYF
TRBV12-3/TRBV12-4	.	TRBJ2-2	13	many	TGTGCCAGTGAGGGAGGCGCGGCCGGGGAGCTGTTTTTT	CASEGGAAGELFF
TRBV15	.	TRBJ2-3	11	few	TGTGCCACCAGCAGGGCAGATACGCAGTATTTT	CATSRADTQYF
TRBV24-1	.	TRBJ2-7	14	few	TGTGCCACCAGTGATTTCCCAGGCGGCTGGAAGCAGTACTTC	CATSDFPGGWKQYF
TRBV12-3/TRBV12-4	.	TRBJ2-5	13	many	TGTGCCAGCAGTTTCAGGGCCCAAGAGACCCAGTACTTC	CASSFRAQETQYF
TRBV28	.	TRBJ1-2	13	.	TGTGCCAGCAGTTCGGGAACGCGGTATGGCTACACCTTC	CASSSGTRYGYTF
TRBV9	.	TRBJ2-2	15	.	TGTGCCAGCAGCGTAGAGCACGGGAACACCGGGGAGCTGTTTTTT	CASSVEHGNTGELFF
TRBV5-6	TRBD1	TRBJ1-1	14	.	TGTGCCAGCAGATACCGGGACAGGGGTTATGAAGCTTTCTTT	CASRYRDRGYEAFF
TRBV19	.	TRBJ2-1	14	few	TGTGCCAGTAGTAAACAGGGTGTGTACAATGAGCAGTTCTTC	CASSKQGVYNEQFF
TRBV20-1	TRBD2	TRBJ2-3	16	few	TGCAGTGCTAGTTCCTCAAGCGGGAGTGTTGCAGATACGCAGTATTTT	CSASSSSGSVADTQYF
TRBV12-3/TRBV12-4	.	TRBJ2-5	13	many	TGTGCCAGCAGTTTAGACGGGTTCGGGACCCAGTACTTC	CASSLDGFGTQYF
TRBV19	.	TRBJ2-2	14	few	TGTGCCAGTAGTACTGGGACGCCCGCCGGGGAGCTGTTTTTT	CASSTGTPAGELFF
TRBV6-1	TRBD1	TRBJ2-7	14	.	TGTGCCAGCAGACTTGCGACAGGGTCCTACGAGCAGTACTTC	CASRLATGSYEQYF
TRBV5-5	.	TRBJ2-2	15	many	TGTGCCAGCGGGACCCGTAGACCGAACACCGGGGAGCTGTTTTTT	CASGTRRPNTGELFF
TRBV20-1	TRBD2	TRBJ2-1	16	.	TGCAGTGCTAGAGATCTCCTAGCGGGGAATTACAATGAGCAGTTCTTC	CSARDLLAGNYNEQFF
TRBV9	TRBD1	TRBJ1-4	15	few	TGTGCCAGCAGCGTCGGACAGGGAACTAATGAAAAACTGTTTTTT	CASSVGQGTNEKLFF
TRBV10-3	TRBD2	TRBJ2-3	17	.	TGTGCCGGGGGAGACCGACGGACTAGCGGTGAGGCAGATACGCAGTATTTT	CAGGDRRTSGEADTQYF
TRBV5-1	.	TRBJ2-7	14	.	TGCGCCAGCAGCTTAGAAGGGGATCGGGACGAGCAGTACTTC	CASSLEGDRDEQYF
TRBV18	.	TRBJ2-4	15	many	TGTGCCAGCTCACCACCGGGTAGAAGTAAAAACATTCAGTACTTC	CASSPPGRSKNIQYF
TRBV6-2/TRBV6-3	.	TRBJ2-7	15	few	TGTGCCAGCAGTTACGACAGGCCTAGCACCTACGAGCAGTACTTC	CASSYDRPSTYEQYF
TRBV7-2	.	TRBJ2-4	14	many	TGTGCCAGCAGCCTGGCCTTCGGTCGGGACATTCAGTACTTC	CASSLAFGRDIQYF
TRBV10-3	.	TRBJ2-4	16	few	TGTGCCATCAGTGATCACAGCAGTCTAGCCAAAAACATTCAGTACTTC	CAISDHSSLAKNIQYF
TRBV7-9	.	TRBJ2-3	10	few	TGTGCCAGCAGCCCTACCCAGGGGTATTTT	CASSPTQGYF
TRBV20-1	.	TRBJ1-2	12	few	TGCAGTGCTAGAGGACAGTGGTATGGCTACACCTTC	CSARGQWYGYTF
TRBV5-1	TRBD2	TRBJ2-1	16	few	TGCGCCAGCAGCACCGGACTAGCGGGGGGATCGGGAGAGCAGTTCTTC	CASSTGLAGGSGEQFF
TRBV29-1	TRBD1	TRBJ2-1	11	many	TGCAGCTTCGGACAGGGTAATGAGCAGTTCTTC	CSFGQGNEQFF
TRBV5-1	TRBD1	TRBJ2-1	14	few	TGCGCCAGCAGCTTGGGACAGGGTCGGGGTGAGCAGTTCTTC	CASSLGQGRGEQFF
TRBV12-3/TRBV12-4	.	TRBJ2-7	12	few	TGTGCCAGCAGTTTAAGGTCGGCAGTACCCTGCTTC	CASSLRSAVPCF
TRBV6-5	TRBD1	TRBJ2-3	17	many	TGTGCCAGCAGTTACGCCTCCGGGACAGGGGTTTTTGCTACGCAGTATTTT	CASSYASGTGVFATQYF
TRBV20-1	.	TRBJ1-2	15	.	TGCAGTGCTAGAGATTTGGCCGGGATGTCCCGCGGCTACACCTTC	CSARDLAGMSRGYTF
TRBV18	TRBD1	TRBJ2-1	15	.	TGTGCCAGCTCAAGCCCGGGACAGGGGCCCCATGAGCAGTTCTTC	CASSSPGQGPHEQFF
TRBV11-2	.	TRBJ1-1	13	many	TGTGCCAGCAGCTTAGACGCGAACACTGAAGCTTTCTTT	CASSLDANTEAFF
TRBV28	.	TRBJ1-3	16	.	TGTGCCAGCAGTTTACCCCAGGGACCCTCTGGAAACACCATATATTTT	CASSLPQGPSGNTIYF
TRBV21-1	.	TRBJ2-7	18	.	TGTGCCAGCAGCCCGCCCCGGAGAGGGGGCCCCCAATCCTACGAGCAGTACTTC	CASSPPRRGGPQSYEQYF
TRBV25-1	.	TRBJ2-3	15	.	TGTGCCAGCAGTATTGGAGGGGGGAGCACAGATACGCAGTATTTT	CASSIGGGSTDTQYF
TRBV29-1	.	TRBJ2-3	12	.	TGCAGCGTTGAAGTGACTTCAGCTACGCAGTATTTT	CSVEVTSATQYF
TRBV28	.	TRBJ2-1	20	.	TGTGCCACTCCTCCTCCCGGGACCCAAGAGGTCCTGAGCTCCTACAATGAGCAGTTCTTC	CATPPPGTQEVLSSYNEQFF
TRBV5-6	.	TRBJ1-1	13	.	TGTGCCAGCAGCCCAAGGGGGGTCACTGAAGCTTTCTTT	CASSPRGVTEAFF
TRBV19	.	TRBJ2-3	15	.	TGTGCCAGTAGTATGAGGGGCTCGGACACAGATACGCAGTATTTT	CASSMRGSDTDTQYF
TRBV6-5	TRBD2	TRBJ2-2	14	many	TGTGCCAGCAGTTACGGCGGGAGATCCGGGGAGCTGTTTTTT	CASSYGGRSGELFF
TRBV10-3	TRBD1	TRBJ2-7	15	.	TGTGCCATCAGTCTCGGACAGGGGGTCTCCTACGAGCAGTACTTC	CAISLGQGVSYEQYF
TRBV20-1	.	TRBJ2-3	13	once	TGCAGTGCCGGAGGGGGAAGCACAGATACGCAGTATTTT	CSAGGGSTDTQYF
TRBV7-3	TRBD2	TRBJ2-5	16	.	TGTGCCAGCAGCTTACTAGCGGGAGGGCCCTTGGAGACCCAGTACTTC	CASSLLAGGPLETQYF
TRBV5-5	.	TRBJ2-2	13	.	TGTGCCAGCATGAGGGCGGACACCGGGGAGCTGTTTTTT	CASMRADTGELFF
TRBV10-3	.	TRBJ1-1	15	.	TGTGCCATCAGGCGAGGGGAATATGGGGACACTGAAGCTTTCTTT	CAIRRGEYGDTEAFF
TRBV18	.	TRBJ2-3	13	few	TGTGCCAGCTCATTACAACACACAGATACGCAGTATTTT	CASSLQHTDTQYF
TRBV12-3/TRBV12-4	TRBD1	TRBJ2-3	16	many	TGTGCCAGCAGTTCCGAAACAGGGGTCGGGACAGATACGCAGTATTTT	CASSSETGVGTDTQYF
TRBV20-1	.	TRBJ1-4	13	many	TGCAGTGCCAGGGTGCCAACTAATGAAAAACTGTTTTTT	CSARVPTNEKLFF
TRBV9	TRBD2	TRBJ2-3	18	few	TGTGCCAGCAGCGCCCTACTGAGGGGCGGGAGGGATTTAGATACGCAGTATTTT	CASSALLRGGRDLDTQYF
TRBV29-1	.	TRBJ2-3	15	many	TGCAGCGTCCAACGGGGCTCATCTAGCACAGATACGCAGTATTTT	CSVQRGSSSTDTQYF
TRBV2	TRBD2	TRBJ2-3	15	many	TGTGCCAGCAGTGCGGACGGACTAGCGACAGATACGCAGTATTTT	CASSADGLATDTQYF
TRBV5-5	TRBD2	TRBJ2-7	15	few	TGTGCCAGCAGCCACCGACTAGCGGAATCCTACGAGCAGTACTTC	CASSHRLAESYEQYF
TRBV7-9	.	TRBJ2-7	14	many	TGTGCCAGCAGCGGCAATAACGGGGGCTACGAGCAGTACTTC	CASSGNNGGYEQYF
TRBV27	TRBD2	TRBJ2-7	15	many	TGTGCCAGCAGTCCGGGGACTAGCGGAGTAGGGGAGCAGTACTTC	CASSPGTSGVGEQYF
TRBV20-1	TRBD2	TRBJ2-5	14	many	TGCAGTGCCGGACTAGCGGGGGGGCTGGAGACCCAGTACTTC	CSAGLAGGLETQYF